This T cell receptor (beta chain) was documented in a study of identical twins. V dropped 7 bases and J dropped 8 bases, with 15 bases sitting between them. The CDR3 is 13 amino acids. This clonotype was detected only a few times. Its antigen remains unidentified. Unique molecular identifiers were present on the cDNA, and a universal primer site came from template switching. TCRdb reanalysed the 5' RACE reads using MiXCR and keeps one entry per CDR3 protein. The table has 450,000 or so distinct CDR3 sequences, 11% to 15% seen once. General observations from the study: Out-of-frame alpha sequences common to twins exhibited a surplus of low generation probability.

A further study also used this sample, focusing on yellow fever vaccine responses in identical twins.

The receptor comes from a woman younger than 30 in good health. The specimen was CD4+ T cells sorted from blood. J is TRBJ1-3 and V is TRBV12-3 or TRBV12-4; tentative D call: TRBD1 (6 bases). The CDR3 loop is CASTRGAVYTIYF. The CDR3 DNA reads TGTGCCAGCACCCGGGGGGCGGTATACACCATATATTTT.